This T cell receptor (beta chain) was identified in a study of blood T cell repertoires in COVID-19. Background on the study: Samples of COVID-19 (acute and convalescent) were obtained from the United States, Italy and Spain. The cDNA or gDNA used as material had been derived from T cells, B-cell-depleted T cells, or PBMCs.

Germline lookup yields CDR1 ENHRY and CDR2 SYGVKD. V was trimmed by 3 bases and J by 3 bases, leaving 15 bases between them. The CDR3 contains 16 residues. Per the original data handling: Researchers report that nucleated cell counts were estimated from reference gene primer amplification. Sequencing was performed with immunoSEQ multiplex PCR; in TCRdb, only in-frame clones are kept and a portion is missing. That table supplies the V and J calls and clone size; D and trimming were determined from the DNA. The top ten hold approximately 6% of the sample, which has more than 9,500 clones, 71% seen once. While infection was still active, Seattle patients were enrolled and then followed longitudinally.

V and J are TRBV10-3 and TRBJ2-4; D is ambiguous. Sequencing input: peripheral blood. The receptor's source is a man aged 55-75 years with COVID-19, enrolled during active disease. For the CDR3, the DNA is TGTGCCATCAGTGACTCCCTTAGCTCAATCAAAAACATTCAGTACTTC. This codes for CAISDSLSSIKNIQYF.